A single sample is the source of the 14 T cell receptor beta chains below, sequenced in a study of T cells in Graves' hyperthyroidism and ophthalmopathy. Researchers took RNA transcripts and amplified the TCR beta CDR3 regions from them. The study used the HTBI primer set for a first-round RT-PCR of the TCR CDR3. TCRdb independently ran MiXCR on the multiplex PCR reads; one entry per CDR3 protein. The table lists 450,000 to 700,000 distinct CDR3 sequences, approximately 44% of them singletons, with 7.5% to 8.5% in the top ten. The sequencing input was peripheral blood or thyroid tissue (not recorded which). These receptor sequences come from a young woman with Graves' hyperthyroidism.

The chain employs TRBV7-9 and TRBJ2-7; 7 positions match TRBD2. This CDR3 spans 16 amino acids. V was pared by 0 bases and J by 7 bases, with 12 bases of the junction left unmatched. CDR1 and CDR2 (germline): SEHNR, FQNEAQ (reference sequence). CDR3 sequence (DNA): TGTGCCAGCAGCTTAGCCCGGGACTATTCCGAGTGGGAGCAGTACTTC. Translating gives CASSLARDYSEWEQYF.

The CDR3 is CASSQARLPAGDVKTQYF. The CDR3 nucleotides are TGTGCCAGCAGCCAAGCTCGACTGCCAGCGGGAGATGTAAAGACCCAGTACTTC. This chain uses TRBV9 with TRBJ2-5; TRBD2 matches at 8 bases. This CDR3 comprises 18 residues. Germline CDR1 SGDLS, CDR2 YYNGEE. Trimming took 4 bases from V and 6 from J; bases not matched to a gene: 20.

The table lists this clonotype with many counts. The chain carries TRBV19 and TRBJ1-1, with unresolved D. The CDR3 is 15 residues long. Germline V CDR1 and CDR2: LNHDA, SQIVND (reference sequence). Trimming pared 4 bases from V and 0 bases from J, leaving 12 bases between. This chain's CDR3 is CASSTIHSLNTEAFF. The CDR3, as DNA: TGTGCCAGTAGTACCATCCACTCCCTGAACACTGAAGCTTTCTTT.

V gene TRBV29-1 combines with J gene TRBJ2-7; 14 nucleotides match TRBD2. Germline V gene lookup returns CDR1 SQVTM and CDR2 ANQGSEA. This CDR3 is built from 16 residues. The V gene end was trimmed by 1 base and the J gene end by 3 bases; junction bases not matched to a gene: 5. For the CDR3, the DNA is TGCAGCGTTGAAGGGGGACTAGCGGGAGACCACTACGAGCAGTACTTC. Translating it yields CSVEGGLAGDHYEQYF.

This clonotype was counted at least ten times. The V and J genes are TRBV10-1 and TRBJ2-5; D is possibly TRBD1 or TRBD2 (5 bases each). From germline, CDR1 is WNHNN and CDR2 SYGVQD (reference sequence). Trimming took 5 bases from V and 5 from J, leaving 15 bases between them. The CDR3 spans 14 residues. The CDR3 nucleotides are TGCGCCAGCAGTATGGGGACCAGGCGGGAGACCCAGTACTTC. Its protein product is CASSMGTRRETQYF.

The chain joins TRBV10-3 to TRBJ2-1; 10 bases match TRBD1. Germline-derived CDR1 and CDR2 are ENHRY and SYGVKD. The CDR3 is 14 amino acids. V gave up 5 bases and J gave up 5 bases; unmatched junction bases: 3. The CDR3 here is CAISWTGGDNEQFF. CDR3 DNA sequence: TGTGCCATCAGTTGGACAGGGGGGGACAATGAGCAGTTCTTC.

This clonotype was counted many times. The chain recombines TRBV6-7 with TRBJ1-5, with 9 positions matching TRBD1. TRBV6-7 carries the ORF label, with uncertain function. The trim removed 1 base at V and 6 bases at J, leaving 7 bases unmatched. The length of the CDR3 is 16 residues. The CDR3 loop reads CASSYFYRGLGQPQHF. DNA for the CDR3: TGTGCCAGCAGTTACTTCTACAGGGGGCTAGGTCAGCCCCAGCATTTT.

Ten or more counts support this clonotype. This sequence joins TRBV4-3 and TRBJ1-2; D may be TRBD1 (5 bases). This CDR3 comprises 17 residues. The germline V and J ends were trimmed by 1 base and 0 bases, with 15 bases remaining between them. Germline values: CDR1 LGHNA, CDR2 YSLEER. The CDR3 DNA follows: TGCGCCAGCAGCCAAGGAATTGAGGGGAATTCTAACTATGGCTACACCTTC. Its protein is CASSQGIEGNSNYGYTF.

The chain joins TRBV7-2 to TRBJ1-5; maybe TRBD1 (6 bases). Germline CDR1 reads SGHTA; CDR2 reads FQGNSA. V was cut by 5 bases and J by 1 base, with 24 bases left in between. This CDR3 contains 19 residues. The CDR3 here is CASSQGWEAVRGSNQPQHF. DNA of the CDR3: TGTGCCAGCAGCCAAGGGTGGGAGGCTGTGAGGGGGAGCAATCAGCCCCAGCATTTT.

The chain joins TRBV20-1 to TRBJ1-5; D is perhaps TRBD1 (6 bases). The ends were cut back, 4 bases at V and 8 bases at J, with 18 bases in the middle. CDR1 DFQATT and CDR2 SNEGSKA come from the germline V gene (reference sequence). The CDR3 totals 14 residues. The CDR3 DNA reads as TGCAGTGCTATTAGCGACAGGTGGGACGAGCCCCAGCATTTT. Translating gives CSAISDRWDEPQHF.

The chain couples TRBV2 to TRBJ1-4; the D gene is possibly TRBD1 (5 bases). Between the trimmed V and J ends, which lost 5 bases and 0 bases, there was a span of 16 bases. Germline loops: CDR1 SNHLY, CDR2 FYNNEI. CDR3 length: 17 residues. CDR3 amino acids: CASSWSMTAATNEKLFF. CDR3 bases: TGTGCCAGCAGTTGGTCGATGACAGCGGCAACTAATGAAAAACTGTTTTTT.

This clonotype was found many times. V is TRBV27 and J is TRBJ1-1; 7 bases agree with TRBD1. Trimming cost V 9 bases and J 0 bases; bases outside gene matches: 7. The CDR3 sequence is 14 residues long. Germline V gene data show CDR1 as MNHEY and CDR2 as SMNVEV (reference sequence). The CDR3: CASAPGQLNTEAFF. In DNA, the CDR3 is TGTGCCAGTGCCCCGGGACAGTTGAACACTGAAGCTTTCTTT.

In regard to this clonotype: Mismatch with germline at one junction end may stem from a read error. The CDR3 DNA reads as TGTGCCAGCAGGAGGGGAACGGGCACCGGGGAGCTGTACTTC. Translation: CASRRGTGTGELYF. The rearrangement uses TRBV12-3 or TRBV12-4 and TRBJ2-7; either TRBD1 or TRBD2 may fit D (5 bases each). This CDR3 is built from 14 residues.

CDR3 nucleotide sequence: TGTGCCAGTCGACCTTATTACTCCACAGATACGCAGTATTTT. Encoded protein: CASRPYYSTDTQYF. This chain joins TRBV12-3 or TRBV12-4 and TRBJ2-3, with D unresolved. This CDR3 is 14 amino acids long. The germline V and J ends were trimmed by 9 bases and 2 bases, with 15 bases remaining between them.